This is a list of T cell receptor beta chains from one sample in a study of Ad26.COV2.S vaccination and SARS-CoV-2 variants. TCRdb's table, derived via immunoSEQ multiplex PCR, lists solely in-frame clones and lacks some. The data show 410,000 or so clones, 75% to 95% seen once. This specimen consisted of peripheral blood, obtained in a trial of Ad26.COV2.S vaccine versus placebo. The receptor set was obtained from a person aged 18-60 years who received the Ad26.COV2.S COVID-19 vaccine or a placebo. The CDR3 runs from the conserved cysteine through the conserved F or W. Each record gives: J gene, CDR3 length, V gene, clone size, D gene, CDR3 DNA, CDR3 protein. The D gene is left open where the match is weak. The listing skips clone size in some rows; elsewhere it reads once, few, many or a size class.

j_call: TRBJ2-6; cdr3_length: 16; v_call: TRBV6-5; clone_size: .; d_call: .; cdr3_nt: TGTGCCAGCAGTTCCGGGACACCCTCTGGGGCCAACGTCCTGACTTTC; cdr3_aa: CASSSGTPSGANVLTF
j_call: TRBJ2-2; cdr3_length: 18; v_call: TRBV11-3; clone_size: many; d_call: TRBD1; cdr3_nt: TGTGCCAGCAGCTTAGCCCACGCCGGGACAGGGAACACCGGGGAGCTGTTTTTT; cdr3_aa: CASSLAHAGTGNTGELFF
j_call: TRBJ1-5; cdr3_length: 13; v_call: TRBV30; clone_size: few; d_call: .; cdr3_nt: TGTGCCTGGAGTCAGAATAGCAATCAGCCCCAGCATTTT; cdr3_aa: CAWSQNSNQPQHF
j_call: TRBJ1-1; cdr3_length: 13; v_call: TRBV3-1/TRBV3-2; clone_size: .; d_call: .; cdr3_nt: TGTGCCAGCAGCTACCAGCTGAACACTGAAGCTTTCTTT; cdr3_aa: CASSYQLNTEAFF
j_call: TRBJ2-7; cdr3_length: 13; v_call: TRBV18; clone_size: .; d_call: TRBD1; cdr3_nt: TGTGCCAGCTTGGGGACAGGGTATGGCGAGCAGTACTTC; cdr3_aa: CASLGTGYGEQYF
j_call: TRBJ2-2; cdr3_length: 16; v_call: TRBV5-1; clone_size: .; d_call: .; cdr3_nt: TGCGCCAGCAGCTTCTCCCCTCTTCCGTACACCGGGGAGCTGTTTTTT; cdr3_aa: CASSFSPLPYTGELFF
j_call: TRBJ2-1; cdr3_length: 14; v_call: TRBV4-3; clone_size: .; d_call: .; cdr3_nt: TGCGCCAGCAGCCAACTTGGACTAATCGATGAGCAGTTCTTC; cdr3_aa: CASSQLGLIDEQFF
j_call: TRBJ2-7; cdr3_length: 15; v_call: TRBV10-1; clone_size: .; d_call: TRBD2; cdr3_nt: TGCGCCAGCAGTGAGGGGAGCGGGAGGCCCTACGAGCAGTACTTC; cdr3_aa: CASSEGSGRPYEQYF
j_call: TRBJ2-7; cdr3_length: 14; v_call: TRBV19; clone_size: .; d_call: TRBD1; cdr3_nt: TGTGCCAGTAGTACCGGGACAGGGTCCTACGAGCAGTACTTC; cdr3_aa: CASSTGTGSYEQYF
j_call: TRBJ2-7; cdr3_length: 15; v_call: TRBV11-2; clone_size: .; d_call: TRBD2; cdr3_nt: TGTGCCAGCACCCTTGAAGTAGCGGGACGATCCGAGCAGTACTTC; cdr3_aa: CASTLEVAGRSEQYF
j_call: TRBJ2-1; cdr3_length: 12; v_call: TRBV29-1; clone_size: .; d_call: .; cdr3_nt: TGCAGCGTTGTCCCCGCCTACAATGAGCAGTTCTTC; cdr3_aa: CSVVPAYNEQFF